This T cell receptor (beta chain) was documented in a study of blood T cell repertoires in COVID-19. Background on the study: Italy, Spain and the United States were the sources of the convalescent and acute COVID-19 samples. PBMCs, B-cell-depleted T cells, or T cells provided the cDNA or gDNA that made up the material.

Authors' data handling: It was from reference gene primer amplification that nucleated cell counts were estimated. Clones were sequenced by immunoSEQ multiplex PCR, and TCRdb holds only the in-frame ones, with some missing. For V, J and clone size, that table is used; D and trimming come from the DNA. This repertoire shows 140,000 to 150,000 clones, around 91% found once; its top ten account for approximately 2.8%. After removal of 5 bases from V and 0 bases from J, the junction contained 10 bases not matched to a gene. The CDR3 is 17 amino acids. Germline V CDR1 and CDR2: KGHSH, LQKENI. Input material: peripheral blood. The receptor's source is an older woman with active COVID-19. The chain recombines TRBV18 with TRBJ2-1; TRBD2 aligns across 7 bases. Here the CDR3 reads CASSSRLAQSSYNEQFF. CDR3 bases: TGTGCCAGCTCATCACGACTAGCCCAGAGCTCCTACAATGAGCAGTTCTTC.